The sequence of this T cell receptor beta chain was determined in a study of graft-versus-host responses after intestinal transplantation listed by TCRdb under 2021. For context, the study as a whole: The transplants that recipients got were multivisceral, liver-intestinal, or isolated intestinal. Every recipient was given anti-thymocyte globulin induction, followed by approximately three years of maintenance tacrolimus and steroids. After intestinal transplantation, graft-versus-host and host-versus-graft alloreactive T cell clones were followed in the graft, circulation and bone marrow using bulk TCR-beta CDR3 sequencing. Alloreactive clones were identified by sequencing pre-transplant mixed lymphocyte reaction products and comparing these products with unstimulated pre-transplant donor and recipient T cells. A cohort of about 26 intestinal transplant recipients, including one retransplant, was enrolled, and 3 patients lacking pretransplant specimens were excluded. Donor T cell macrochimerism was defined as a peak of at least 4% donor T cells among recipient peripheral blood mononuclear cells. Samples from three later patients were sequenced in-house on an Illumina MiSeq with MiXCR processing rather than by the commercial service.

In the paper's terms, the time point label means: cells obtained before transplantation from donor or recipient. CD3+CD4+ and CD3+CD8+ populations were FACS-sorted from unstimulated pre-transplant donor and recipient cells taken from spleen or lymph nodes. Overall study outcomes, separate from this receptor: Peak levels of circulating GvH clones were associated with declines in HvG clones early after transplant. High GvH to HvG T cell clonal ratios were observed in the allografts of patients with donor T cell macrochimerism. GvH clones turned up in recipient bone marrow, with some appearing earlier in ileal mucosa or blood, a pattern consistent with an intestinal mucosal origin. The conclusions were limited by the relatively low number and heterogeneity of the intestinal transplant patients.

This clone was detected a few times. No antigen is known for it. One base away there is no much larger clone; base qualities are not given. The library came from the immunoSEQ multiplex PCR assay. For most patients, genomic DNA was isolated with the Qiagen DNeasy Blood and Tissue Kit and shipped frozen to Adaptive Biotechnologies for TCR sequencing. Adaptive Biotechnologies carried out high-throughput TCR-beta CDR3 sequencing of genomic DNA for most patients. On the authors' methods: Adaptive's ImmunoSEQ software was the source of the TCR sequencing data for approximately 18 patients, while a few other patients were processed with MiXCR and VDJtools. To correct CD4 versus CD8 sorting errors, any sequence found in both subsets at a frequency ratio below 5:1 was removed. Because the origin of CDR3 nucleotide sequences shared between donor and recipient could not be assigned, those sequences were removed. At least 2-fold expansion over unstimulated cells and a minimum CFSE-low frequency of 0.002% (template counts) or 0.001% (read counts) were required for clones to be classified as alloreactive. A clone was considered mappable if detected in the sequenced pre-transplant spleen, lymph node, or MLR CFSE-low populations of the donor or recipient. Cumulative frequency of alloreactive clones was calculated as a percentage of all sequences weighted by copy number. What TCRdb holds here is the immuneACCESS table cut down to in-frame rearrangements. Part of the clones is not present; checked against another copy, under half of the missing clones reflect an unresolved V gene, and the others are unexplained. D and trimming were read from the DNA, whereas the V and J calls and clone size are those reported in that table. The sample contains roughly 100,000 clones, less than 90% of them found a single time. The ten largest clonotypes hold more than 0.8% of the sample.

The sequencing used unstimulated CD4+ T cells sorted from spleen or lymph node cells, collected before intestinal transplant. The clonotype comes from a human donor who received an intestinal transplant.

At the DNA level, the sequence is TGTGCCAGCAGTTCCCCCAAGACCAGACTAGACTACGAGCAGTACTTC. Its translation reads: CASSSPKTRLDYEQYF. The chain is assembled from TRBV28 and TRBJ2-5; D gene: possibly TRBD2, on 6 matching bases. The DNA end favors TRBJ2-7, so the J call may be wrong. Sequences MDHEN (CDR1) and SYDVKM (CDR2) are obtained from the germline V gene. From the cysteine up to the phenylalanine, the CDR3 has a length of 16 residues. The read is trimmed to its CDR3 DNA, 48 bases read in frame from base 1.